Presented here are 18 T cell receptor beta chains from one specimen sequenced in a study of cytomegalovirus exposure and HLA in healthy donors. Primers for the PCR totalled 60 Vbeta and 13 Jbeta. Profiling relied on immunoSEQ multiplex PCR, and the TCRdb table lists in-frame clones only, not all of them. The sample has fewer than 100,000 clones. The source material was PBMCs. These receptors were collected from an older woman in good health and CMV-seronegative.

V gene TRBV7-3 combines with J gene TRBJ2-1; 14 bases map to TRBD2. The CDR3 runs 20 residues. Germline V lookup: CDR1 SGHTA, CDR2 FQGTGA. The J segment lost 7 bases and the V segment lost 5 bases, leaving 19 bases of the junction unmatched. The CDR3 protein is CASSPSRLAGGGFGGNEQFF. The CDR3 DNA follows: TGTGCCAGCAGCCCCTCTCGACTAGCGGGAGGGGGATTCGGGGGTAATGAGCAGTTCTTC. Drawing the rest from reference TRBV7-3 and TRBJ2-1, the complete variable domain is GAGVSQTPSNKVTEKGKYVELRCDPISGHTALYWYRQSLGQGPEFLIYFQGTGAADDSGLPNDRFFAVRPEGSVSTLKIQRTERGDSAVYLCASSPSRLAGGGFGGNEQFFGPGTRLTVL.

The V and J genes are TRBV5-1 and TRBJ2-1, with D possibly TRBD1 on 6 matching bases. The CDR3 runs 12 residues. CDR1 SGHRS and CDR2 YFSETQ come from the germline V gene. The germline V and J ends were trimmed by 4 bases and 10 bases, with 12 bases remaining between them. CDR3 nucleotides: TGCGCCAGCAGCGCCGGGACACGCGAGCAGTTCTTC. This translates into CASSAGTREQFF.

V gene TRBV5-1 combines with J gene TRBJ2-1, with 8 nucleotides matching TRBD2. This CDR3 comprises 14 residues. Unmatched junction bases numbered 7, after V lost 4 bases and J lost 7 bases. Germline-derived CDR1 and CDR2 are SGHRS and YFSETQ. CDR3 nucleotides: TGCGCCAGCAGCCCCCCCGGGACTAGTAATGAGCAGTTCTTC. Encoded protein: CASSPPGTSNEQFF.

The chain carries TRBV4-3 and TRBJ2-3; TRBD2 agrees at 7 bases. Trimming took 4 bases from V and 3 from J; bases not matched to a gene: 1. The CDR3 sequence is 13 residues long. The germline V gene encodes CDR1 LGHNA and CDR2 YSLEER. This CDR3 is CASSRGSTDTQYF. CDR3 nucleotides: TGCGCCAGCAGCCGCGGGAGTACAGATACGCAGTATTTT.

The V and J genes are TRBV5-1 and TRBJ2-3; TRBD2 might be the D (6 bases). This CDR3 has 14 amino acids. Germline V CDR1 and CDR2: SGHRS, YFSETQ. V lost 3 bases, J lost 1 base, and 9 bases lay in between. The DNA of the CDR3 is TGCGCCAGCAGCTCCGGGAGCCGCACAGATACGCAGTATTTT. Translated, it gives CASSSGSRTDTQYF.

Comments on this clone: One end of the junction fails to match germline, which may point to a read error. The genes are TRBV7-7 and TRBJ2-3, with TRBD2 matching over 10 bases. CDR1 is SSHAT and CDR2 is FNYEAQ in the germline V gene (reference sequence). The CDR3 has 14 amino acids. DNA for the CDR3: TGTGCTAGCAGCCGTGAACTAGCGGGGGATACGCAGTATTTT. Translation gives CASSRELAGDTQYF.

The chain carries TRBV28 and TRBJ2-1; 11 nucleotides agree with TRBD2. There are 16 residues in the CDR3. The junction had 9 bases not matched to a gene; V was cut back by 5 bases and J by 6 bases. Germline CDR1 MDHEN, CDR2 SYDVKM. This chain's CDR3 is CASSGTSGQWGNEQFF. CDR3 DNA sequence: TGTGCCAGCAGTGGGACTAGCGGTCAGTGGGGCAATGAGCAGTTCTTC.

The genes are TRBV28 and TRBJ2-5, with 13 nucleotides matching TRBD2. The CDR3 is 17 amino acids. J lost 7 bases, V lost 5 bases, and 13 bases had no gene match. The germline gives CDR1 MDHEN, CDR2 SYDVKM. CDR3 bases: TGTGCCAGCAGTCCGCCGGGACTAGCGGGAAGGGTCGGGACCCAGTACTTC. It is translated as CASSPPGLAGRVGTQYF.

CDR3: CASSEVGLASEQYF. Written as DNA, the CDR3 is TGTGCCAGCAGTGAAGTAGGACTAGCCTCCGAGCAGTACTTC. The gene calls are TRBV6-1 and TRBJ2-7; 8 nucleotides agree with TRBD2. The CDR3 covers 14 residues. Germline CDR1 MNHNS, CDR2 SASEGT. With 1 base clipped from V and 6 bases from J, the junction kept 5 bases outside the gene matches.

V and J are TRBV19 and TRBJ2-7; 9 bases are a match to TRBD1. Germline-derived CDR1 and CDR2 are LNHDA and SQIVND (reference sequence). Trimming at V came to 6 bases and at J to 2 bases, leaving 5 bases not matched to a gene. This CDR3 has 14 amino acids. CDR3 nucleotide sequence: TGTGCCAGTAGGAGGACAGGGGAGACCTACGAGCAGTACTTC. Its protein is CASRRTGETYEQYF.

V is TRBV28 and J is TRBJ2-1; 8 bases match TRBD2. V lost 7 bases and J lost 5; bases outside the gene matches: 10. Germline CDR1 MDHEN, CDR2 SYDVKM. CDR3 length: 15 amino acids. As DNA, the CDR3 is TGTGCCAGCAAAGGGATCGGAGCGGGAGACAATGAGCAGTTCTTC. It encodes CASKGIGAGDNEQFF.

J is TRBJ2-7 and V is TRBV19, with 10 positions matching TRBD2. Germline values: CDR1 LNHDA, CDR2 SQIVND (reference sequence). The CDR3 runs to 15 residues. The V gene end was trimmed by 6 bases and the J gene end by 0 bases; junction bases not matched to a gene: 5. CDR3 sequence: CASRVTSGTSYEQYF. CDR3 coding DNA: TGTGCCAGTAGAGTAACTAGCGGGACCTCCTACGAGCAGTACTTC.

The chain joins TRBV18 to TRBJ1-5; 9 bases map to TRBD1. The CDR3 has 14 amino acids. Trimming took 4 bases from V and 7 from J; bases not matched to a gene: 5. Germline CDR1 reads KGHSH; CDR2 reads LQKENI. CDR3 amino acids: CASSRGDRAQPQHF. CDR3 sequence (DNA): TGTGCCAGCTCACGCGGGGACAGGGCGCAGCCCCAGCATTTT.

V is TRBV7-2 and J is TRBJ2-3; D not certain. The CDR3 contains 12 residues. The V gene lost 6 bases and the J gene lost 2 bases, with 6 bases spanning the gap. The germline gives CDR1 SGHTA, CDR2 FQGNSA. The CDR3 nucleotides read TGTGCCAGCAGGTACATCACAGATACGCAGTATTTT. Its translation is CASRYITDTQYF.

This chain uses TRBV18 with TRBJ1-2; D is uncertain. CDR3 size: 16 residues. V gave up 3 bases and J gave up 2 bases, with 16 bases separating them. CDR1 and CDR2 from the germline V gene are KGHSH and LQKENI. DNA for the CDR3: TGTGCCAGCTCACCTAGCGACACTCCGTCAAACTATGGCTACACCTTC. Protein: CASSPSDTPSNYGYTF.

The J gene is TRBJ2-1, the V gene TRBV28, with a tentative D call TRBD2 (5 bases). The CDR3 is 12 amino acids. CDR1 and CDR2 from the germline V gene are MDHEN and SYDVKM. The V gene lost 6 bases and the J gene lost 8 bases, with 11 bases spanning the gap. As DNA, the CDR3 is TGTGCCAGCAGATTGGGAGATTATGAGCAGTTCTTC. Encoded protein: CASRLGDYEQFF.

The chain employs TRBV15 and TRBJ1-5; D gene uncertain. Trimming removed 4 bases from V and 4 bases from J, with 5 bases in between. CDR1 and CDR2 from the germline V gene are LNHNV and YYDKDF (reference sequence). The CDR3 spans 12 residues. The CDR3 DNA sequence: TGTGCCACCAGCAACTCAAATCAGCCCCAGCATTTT. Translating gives CATSNSNQPQHF.

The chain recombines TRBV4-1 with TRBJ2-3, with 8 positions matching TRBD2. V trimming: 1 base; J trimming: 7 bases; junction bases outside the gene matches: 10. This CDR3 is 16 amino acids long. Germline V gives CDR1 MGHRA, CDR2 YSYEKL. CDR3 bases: TGCGCCAGCAGCCAAGTGTCCCGGGGACTAGATAATACGCAGTATTTT. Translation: CASSQVSRGLDNTQYF.